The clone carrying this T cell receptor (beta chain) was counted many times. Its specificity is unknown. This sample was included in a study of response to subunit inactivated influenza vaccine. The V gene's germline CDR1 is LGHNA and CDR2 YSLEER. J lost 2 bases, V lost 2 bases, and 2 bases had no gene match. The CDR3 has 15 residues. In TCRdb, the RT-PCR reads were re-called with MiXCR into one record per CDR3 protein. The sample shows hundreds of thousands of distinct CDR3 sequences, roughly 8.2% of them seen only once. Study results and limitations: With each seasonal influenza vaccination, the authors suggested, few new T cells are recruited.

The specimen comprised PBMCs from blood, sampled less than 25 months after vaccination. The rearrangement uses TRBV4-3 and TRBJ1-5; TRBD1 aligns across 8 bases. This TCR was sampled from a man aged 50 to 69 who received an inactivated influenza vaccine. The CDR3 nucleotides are TGCGCCAGCAGCCAATCGACAGGGGGCAATCAGCCCCAGCATTTT. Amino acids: CASSQSTGGNQPQHF.